Included here is one TCR beta chain sequence, with context. The data were obtained in a study of OX40 agonist ivuxolimab in advanced cancers. Profiled with immunoSEQ multiplex PCR; TCRdb holds only in-frame clones, not every one. The repertoire holds approximately 94,000 clones, with about 92% as singletons. The length of the CDR3 is 12 residues. The V gene lost 7 bases and the J gene lost 6 bases, with 12 bases spanning the gap. Germline V gene sequence: CDR1 SNHLY, CDR2 FYNNEI. The sequence was obtained from an adult with an advanced solid tumor such as melanoma, head and neck, liver or kidney cancer. The sample in question was CD4+ or CD8+ T cells sorted from blood, obtained in a trial of the OX40 agonist ivuxolimab. V and J are TRBV2 and TRBJ1-2; D might be TRBD1 (5 bases). The CDR3 nucleotides read TGTGCCAGCAACCGGGGGGATAATGGCTACACCTTC. It encodes CASNRGDNGYTF.